A single sample is the source of the 10 T cell receptor beta chains below, sequenced in a study of CD8+ T cells in alopecia areata. RNA was extracted and reverse transcribed into cDNA as the sequencing template. The protocol was immunoSEQ multiplex PCR, while the TCRdb copy is restricted to in-frame clones and leaves out a portion. The sample lists about 160,000 clones, around 87% occurring once. The sample consisted of CD8+ T cells sorted from blood, taken at week 0. The origin of the receptors is a human donor with alopecia areata.

This clone was seen a single time. The rearrangement links TRBV19 to TRBJ2-1; 11 nucleotides match TRBD2. Germline V gene lookup returns CDR1 LNHDA and CDR2 SQIVND (reference sequence). Trimming removed 7 bases from V and 6 bases from J; junction bases left unmatched: 11. This CDR3 has 16 amino acids. In DNA form, the CDR3 reads TGTGCCAGTACCCCCTCGGGGGGACTAGCGGCCAATGAGCAGTTCTTC. It encodes CASTPSGGLAANEQFF.

This clone is a singleton in its sample. The chain carries TRBV29-1 and TRBJ2-7, with D unresolved. The V end was cut by 3 bases, the J end by 4 bases, with 10 bases between. The V gene's germline CDR1 is SQVTM and CDR2 ANQGSEA. The CDR3 spans 12 residues. CDR3 sequence reads: CSVDAGRYEQYF. DNA for the CDR3: TGCAGCGTTGATGCAGGAAGGTACGAGCAGTACTTC.

The CDR3 spells CASSPVGMNTEAFF. For the CDR3, the DNA is TGTGCCAGCAGCCCCGTCGGCATGAACACTGAAGCTTTCTTT. The J gene is TRBJ1-1, the V gene TRBV5-6, with D hard to call. The V gene lost 4 bases and the J gene lost 0 bases, with 10 bases spanning the gap. The CDR3 has 14 amino acids. CDR1 SGHDT and CDR2 YYEEEE come from the germline V gene.

J is TRBJ2-7 and V is TRBV25-1, with 10 bases aligning to TRBD1. Germline values: CDR1 MGHDK, CDR2 SYGVNS. V gave up 6 bases and J gave up 3 bases; unmatched junction bases: 8. The CDR3 has 15 residues. Here the CDR3 reads CASSDPGQGLYEQYF. CDR3 nucleotide sequence: TGTGCCAGCAGCGACCCGGGACAGGGGCTCTACGAGCAGTACTTC.

This clone has just a few counts. The chain links TRBV29-1 to TRBJ2-7; TRBD2 matches 10 bases. The CDR3 has 16 residues. V was pared by 5 bases and J by 3 bases, with 13 bases of the junction left unmatched. Per germline, CDR1 SQVTM and CDR2 ANQGSEA. The CDR3 DNA follows: TGCAGCGTTAAAGCGGGAGGGCCTGCTTCGGGCTACGAGCAGTACTTC. Translation: CSVKAGGPASGYEQYF.

The chain has TRBV9 and TRBJ2-7; possible D gene TRBD1, 5 bases. V dropped 0 bases and J dropped 2 bases, with 9 bases sitting between them. Germline loops: CDR1 SGDLS, CDR2 YYNGEE. This CDR3 contains 14 residues. The CDR3, as DNA: TGTGCCAGCAGCGTAGGAATAGGGGCCTACGAGCAGTACTTC. Protein sequence: CASSVGIGAYEQYF.

This rearrangement joins TRBV29-1 to TRBJ2-2; TRBD2 might be the D (5 bases). V lost 6 bases and J 3 bases, leaving 20 bases between the germline ends. CDR1 and CDR2 (germline): SQVTM, ANQGSEA. The CDR3 consists of 16 residues. In nucleotides, the CDR3 is TGCAGCGTCGTGCTCCTAGCCGCCGCAGACACCGGGGAGCTGTTTTTT. Protein product: CSVVLLAAADTGELFF.

CDR3 sequence: CATSRDRSGLSAGELFF. The CDR3, as DNA: TGTGCCACCAGCAGAGATCGAAGCGGGTTGTCTGCCGGGGAGCTGTTTTTT. The chain couples TRBV15 to TRBJ2-2; weak D call: TRBD2 (6 bases). Trimming stripped 0 bases from V and 6 bases from J, with 17 bases between. The CDR3 covers 17 residues. From germline, CDR1 is LNHNV and CDR2 YYDKDF (reference sequence).

The rearrangement links TRBV4-2 to TRBJ1-2; no definite D call. V lost 0 bases, J lost 2 bases, and 19 bases lay in between. The CDR3 has 18 amino acids. Germline lookup yields CDR1 LGHNA and CDR2 YNFKEQ. The CDR3 reads CASSQDSILSILNYGYTF. DNA for the CDR3: TGTGCCAGCAGCCAAGATAGCATACTGTCGATCCTCAACTATGGCTACACCTTC.

The rearrangement links TRBV28 to TRBJ2-7, with D unresolved. CDR1 and CDR2 from the germline V gene are MDHEN and SYDVKM. V was pared by 10 bases and J by 6 bases, with 13 bases between. The CDR3 is made up of 11 amino acids. Here the CDR3 DNA reads TGTGCCAACCACCCAGGAGCCGAGCAGTACTTC. This sequence encodes CANHPGAEQYF.